Below, 30 T cell receptor beta chains from the same sample are listed, as sequenced in a study of cytomegalovirus exposure and HLA in healthy donors. Here immunoSEQ multiplex PCR was the method, and the copy in TCRdb shows in-frame clones only, minus some. The data hold 200,000 to 250,000 clones, with roughly 85% observed a single time. Specimen: PBMCs. These receptors were taken from a woman aged 18-29 years in good health and CMV-seronegative.

The J gene is TRBJ1-1, the V gene TRBV5-5, with D possibly being TRBD1 (6 bases). Germline V gene data show CDR1 as SGHKS and CDR2 as YYEKEE (reference sequence). V lost 0 bases to trimming and J lost 0 bases, with 12 bases between them. This CDR3 contains 16 residues. As DNA, the CDR3 is TGTGCCAGCAGCTTGGTCCCGGAGGGGGTGAACACTGAAGCTTTCTTT. Its translation: CASSLVPEGVNTEAFF.

The rearrangement links TRBV27 to TRBJ2-1; TRBD2 matches at 11 bases. The CDR3 has 15 amino acids. V lost 5 bases to trimming and J lost 9 bases; unmatched junction nucleotides: 9. The V gene's germline CDR1 is MNHEY and CDR2 SMNVEV (reference sequence). The CDR3 bases are TGTGCCAGCAGTCTCCTAACTAGCGGGAGATTTGAGCAGTTCTTC. Translated, it gives CASSLLTSGRFEQFF.

V usage is TRBV10-1 and J usage is TRBJ1-1; D perhaps matches TRBD1 (5 bases). Between the trimmed V and J ends, which lost 4 bases and 6 bases, there was a span of 12 bases. Looked up from germline, CDR1 is WNHNN and CDR2 is SYGVQD (reference sequence). The CDR3 is 13 residues long. CDR3 DNA sequence: TGCGCCAGCAGTGCTTCCGGGGGGTCTGAAGCTTTCTTT. As protein: CASSASGGSEAFF.

The chain recombines TRBV4-1 with TRBJ1-2; D is perhaps TRBD1 (6 bases). Germline values: CDR1 MGHRA, CDR2 YSYEKL. Trimming removed 0 bases at V and 2 bases at J, with 10 bases between. CDR3 length: 15 amino acids. The CDR3 is CASSQDATGNYGYTF. The CDR3, as DNA: TGCGCCAGCAGCCAAGACGCGACAGGCAACTATGGCTACACCTTC.

The chain combines TRBV28 with TRBJ1-5; D perhaps matches TRBD1 (5 bases). Germline V gene data show CDR1 as MDHEN and CDR2 as SYDVKM. CDR3 length: 13 amino acids. V was clipped by 7 bases and J by 6 bases, with 13 bases between them. In DNA, the CDR3 is TGTGCCAGCAATGGTAGGAGGGGTCAGCCCCAGCATTTT. Amino acid sequence: CASNGRRGQPQHF.

The sample holds one count of this clone. The V call is TRBV19, the J call TRBJ1-3, with 7 bases identical to TRBD1. V was clipped by 10 bases and J by 0 bases; unmatched bases: 12. The germline V gene has CDR1 LNHDA and CDR2 SQIVND (reference sequence). CDR3 length: 16 amino acids. This chain's CDR3 is CATHQQGSSSGNTIYF. Here the CDR3 DNA reads TGTGCCACTCATCAACAGGGGTCCAGCTCTGGAAACACCATATATTTT.

This clone occurred once. The chain's CDR3 is CASSFKTAQETQYF. The CDR3 nucleotides are TGCGCCAGCAGCTTCAAGACAGCCCAAGAGACCCAGTACTTC. J is TRBJ2-5 and V is TRBV5-1, with D possibly being TRBD1 (5 bases). CDR3 size: 14 residues. Trimming shortened V by 2 bases and J by 1 base, and 9 bases separated the two germline ends. Per germline, CDR1 SGHRS and CDR2 YFSETQ.

This clone was seen just once. This rearrangement joins TRBV27 to TRBJ2-1, with 7 nucleotides matching TRBD2. From germline, CDR1 is MNHEY and CDR2 SMNVEV (reference sequence). This CDR3 has 18 residues. Trimming removed 4 bases from V and 4 bases from J; junction bases left unmatched: 16. DNA for the CDR3: TGTGCCAGCAGTTCAGGGCGGGAGTACCCGAATTTATACAATGAGCAGTTCTTC. Protein sequence: CASSSGREYPNLYNEQFF.

The gene calls are TRBV19 and TRBJ2-2, with 10 positions matching TRBD1. Losses at the gene ends were 5 bases for V and 4 bases for J; bases not matched to a gene: 7. The CDR3 totals 16 residues. Germline lookup yields CDR1 LNHDA and CDR2 SQIVND (reference sequence). DNA of the CDR3: TGTGCCAGTAGTCCTTGGACAGGGGGTAGCACCGGGGAGCTGTTTTTT. It is translated as CASSPWTGGSTGELFF.

The rearrangement uses TRBV18 and TRBJ2-3, with D possibly matching TRBD1 (6 bases). Trimming stripped 3 bases from V and 2 bases from J, with 12 bases between. There are 15 residues in the CDR3. Germline V gene data show CDR1 as KGHSH and CDR2 as LQKENI. CDR3 protein: CASSPAQGATDTQYF. CDR3 DNA: TGTGCCAGCTCACCCGCACAGGGAGCCACAGATACGCAGTATTTT.

The chain joins TRBV6-1 to TRBJ2-2; the match to TRBD1 covers 9 bases. Trimming at V came to 1 base and at J to 6 bases, leaving 3 bases not matched to a gene. Germline CDR1 and CDR2: MNHNS and SASEGT. This CDR3 has 15 amino acids. CDR3 DNA sequence: TGTGCCAGCAGTGAAGGGACAGGGGTTCCCGGGGAGCTGTTTTTT. This gives the protein CASSEGTGVPGELFF.

As regards this clone: Sequence at one end of the junction differs from germline and may be a read error. The gene calls are TRBV27 and TRBJ1-5; D gene unclear. CDR1 is MNHEY, CDR2 SMNVEV, per germline (reference sequence). The CDR3 has 13 residues. CDR3 bases: TGTGCCAGCAGTTCCCCCGGCAAACAGCCCCAGCATTTT. Amino acid sequence: CASSSPGKQPQHF.

The V gene is TRBV6-1, the J gene TRBJ2-1; 10 positions match TRBD1. V lost 6 bases and J lost 7; bases outside the gene matches: 9. Germline CDR1 reads MNHNS; CDR2 reads SASEGT. The CDR3 has 15 amino acids. The chain's CDR3 is CASSADRGRQNEQFF. In DNA, the CDR3 is TGTGCCAGCAGCGCAGACAGGGGGCGCCAGAATGAGCAGTTCTTC.

This chain joins TRBV27 and TRBJ1-1, with D uncertain. Trimming took off 4 bases at V and 7 bases at J, with 7 bases between the two ends. The V gene's germline CDR1 is MNHEY and CDR2 SMNVEV (reference sequence). The CDR3 covers 11 residues. Here the CDR3 reads CASSSLREAFF. In DNA, the CDR3 is TGTGCCAGCAGTTCCCTGCGTGAAGCTTTCTTT.

This chain connects TRBV10-3 to TRBJ2-7, with D possibly called TRBD1 or TRBD2 (5 bases each). Germline CDR1 and CDR2: ENHRY and SYGVKD. The CDR3 is 12 amino acids. V gave up 11 bases and J gave up 7 bases, with 18 bases separating them. DNA of the CDR3: TGTGCCCTGGGACCTACATCGGGGGAGCAGTACTTC. Translation gives CALGPTSGEQYF.

This clone occurred once. The genes are TRBV6-1 and TRBJ1-5; 7 nucleotides agree with TRBD1. V shed 4 bases, J shed 3 bases, and the junction held 3 bases outside the gene matches. This CDR3 spans 14 amino acids. Looked up from germline, CDR1 is MNHNS and CDR2 is SASEGT. CDR3: CASSGDRDNQPQHF. CDR3 DNA: TGTGCCAGCAGTGGCGACAGGGACAATCAGCCCCAGCATTTT.

V and J are TRBV6-1 and TRBJ2-5; perhaps TRBD2 as D (5 bases). Trimming removed 7 bases from V and 5 bases from J, with 11 bases in between. The CDR3 covers 12 residues. Germline V gives CDR1 MNHNS, CDR2 SASEGT. This CDR3 reads CASTITGETQYF. CDR3 nucleotide sequence: TGTGCCAGCACCATAACGGGGGAGACCCAGTACTTC.

V gene TRBV2 combines with J gene TRBJ1-4; D gene ambiguous. Germline V CDR1 and CDR2: SNHLY, FYNNEI. The CDR3 totals 12 residues. V lost 6 bases to trimming and J lost 8 bases, with 10 bases between them. The CDR3 bases are TGTGCCAGCAGGGTAGTGGTCGAAAAACTGTTTTTT. Translating gives CASRVVVEKLFF.

Here the CDR3 DNA reads TGTGCCAGCAGTTCCGGACAGGTGAACACTGAAGCTTTCTTT. It yields the protein CASSSGQVNTEAFF. This rearrangement joins TRBV27 to TRBJ1-1; 7 positions agree with TRBD1. Germline values: CDR1 MNHEY, CDR2 SMNVEV (reference sequence). V lost 4 bases and J lost 0; bases outside the gene matches: 2. This CDR3 comprises 14 residues.

The V call is TRBV7-3, the J call TRBJ2-3; TRBD2 matches 8 bases. J was trimmed by 2 bases and V by 5 bases; bases with no gene match: 6. Germline lookup yields CDR1 SGHTA and CDR2 FQGTGA. The CDR3 length is 15 residues. DNA of the CDR3: TGTGCCAGCAGCACCGGACTAGCAGACACAGATACGCAGTATTTT. It encodes CASSTGLADTDTQYF.

This chain uses TRBV5-1 with TRBJ1-3; D gene ambiguous. CDR3 length: 15 residues. Germline V CDR1 and CDR2: SGHRS, YFSETQ. Trimming removed 5 bases from V and 4 bases from J, with 16 bases in between. The CDR3 reads CASRSTGLTGNTIYF. CDR3 DNA sequence: TGCGCCAGCAGATCGACCGGTTTAACCGGAAACACCATATATTTT.

The chain recombines TRBV6-1 with TRBJ2-3; no reliable D call. This CDR3 spans 12 amino acids. V shed 10 bases and J shed 5 bases, with 13 bases lying between them. Germline V gene lookup returns CDR1 MNHNS and CDR2 SASEGT. The CDR3 loop is CATTNSLDTQYF. In nucleotides, the CDR3 is TGTGCCACCACGAACAGTTTAGATACGCAGTATTTT.

The V and J genes are TRBV9 and TRBJ2-2; TRBD1 might be the D (5 bases). Germline V gene data show CDR1 as SGDLS and CDR2 as YYNGEE. Trimming stripped 5 bases from V and 0 bases from J, with 8 bases between. The CDR3 runs to 14 residues. In nucleotides, the CDR3 is TGTGCCAGCAGAGACAGAGCGAACACCGGGGAGCTGTTTTTT. Translated, it gives CASRDRANTGELFF.

The V call is TRBV6-5, the J call TRBJ2-7; 10 nucleotides agree with TRBD2. The CDR3 consists of 15 residues. V dropped 0 bases and J dropped 6; count of bases not matched to a gene: 5. Germline CDR1 is MNHEY and CDR2 is SVGAGI. The CDR3: CASSYSGAGGREQYF. In nucleotides, the CDR3 is TGTGCCAGCAGTTACTCAGGAGCGGGAGGGCGCGAGCAGTACTTC.

The chain carries TRBV6-1 and TRBJ1-1; 10 nucleotides match TRBD1. This CDR3 region has 15 residues. J was trimmed by 3 bases and V by 3 bases; bases with no gene match: 4. Germline assignment: CDR1 MNHNS and CDR2 SASEGT. The CDR3 coding sequence is TGTGCCAGCAGTGATTGGACAGGGGGACACACTGAAGCTTTCTTT. Translation: CASSDWTGGHTEAFF.

The rearrangement uses TRBV10-3 and TRBJ1-5; a possible D gene is TRBD1 (5 bases). V was pared by 4 bases and J by 4 bases, with 5 bases between. Germline V CDR1 and CDR2: ENHRY, SYGVKD. The CDR3 runs to 12 residues. CDR3 sequence (DNA): TGTGCCATCAGTGGGGGGAATCAGCCCCAGCATTTT. Amino acids: CAISGGNQPQHF.

The rearrangement uses TRBV13 and TRBJ1-4; 8 nucleotides align to TRBD1. This CDR3 has 15 amino acids. J gave up 1 base and V 3 bases, and 1 base lay outside the gene matches. Germline values: CDR1 PRHDT, CDR2 FYEKMQ (reference sequence). The CDR3 sequence is CASSFDRGTNEKLFF. The CDR3 DNA is TGTGCCAGCAGCTTCGACAGGGGAACTAATGAAAAACTGTTTTTT.

This chain connects TRBV5-4 to TRBJ1-2; D gene ambiguous. CDR3 size: 13 residues. The V gene's germline CDR1 is SGHNT and CDR2 YYREEE (reference sequence). Trimming shortened V by 0 bases and J by 8 bases, and 11 bases separated the two germline ends. This chain's CDR3 is CASSLDKLGGYTF. The CDR3 DNA sequence: TGTGCCAGCAGCTTGGACAAATTGGGGGGCTACACCTTC. Full variable domain (rest looked up from reference TRBV5-4 and TRBJ1-2): ETGVTQSPTHLIKTRGQQVTLRCSSQSGHNTVSWYQQALGQGPQFIFQYYREEENGRGNFPPRFSGLQFPNYSSELNVNALELDDSALYLCASSLDKLGGYTFGSGTRLTVV.

CDR3 in amino acids: CAWSPLTGLTWGYTF. The CDR3 DNA reads TGTGCCTGGAGTCCATTGACAGGGCTCACTTGGGGCTACACCTTC. The chain recombines TRBV30 with TRBJ1-2; 7 bases fit TRBD1. Germline V gives CDR1 GTSNPN, CDR2 SVGIG (reference sequence). The CDR3 is 15 residues long. J gave up 8 bases and V 2 bases, and 14 bases lay outside the gene matches.

The chain links TRBV30 to TRBJ1-1; no firm D call. Germline V gene sequence: CDR1 GTSNPN, CDR2 SVGIG (reference sequence). The CDR3 contains 13 residues. Trimming shortened V by 4 bases and J by 0 bases, and 9 bases separated the two germline ends. The CDR3 loop reads CAWTLAMNTEAFF. The CDR3 nucleotides read TGTGCCTGGACCCTCGCAATGAACACTGAAGCTTTCTTT.